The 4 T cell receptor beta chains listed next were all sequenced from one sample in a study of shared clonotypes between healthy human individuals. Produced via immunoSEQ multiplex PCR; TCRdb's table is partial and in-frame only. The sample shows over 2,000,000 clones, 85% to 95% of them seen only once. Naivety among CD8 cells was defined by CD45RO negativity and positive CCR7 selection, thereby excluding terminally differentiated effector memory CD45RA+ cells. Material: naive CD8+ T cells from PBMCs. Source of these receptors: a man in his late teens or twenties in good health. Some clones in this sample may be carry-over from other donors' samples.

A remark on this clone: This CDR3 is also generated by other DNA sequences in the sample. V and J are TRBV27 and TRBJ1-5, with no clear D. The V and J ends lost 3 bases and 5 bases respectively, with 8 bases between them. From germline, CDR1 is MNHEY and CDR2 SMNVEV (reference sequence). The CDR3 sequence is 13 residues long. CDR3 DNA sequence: TGTGCCAGCAGTTTGGGTTTGCATCAGCCCCAGCATTTT. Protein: CASSLGLHQPQHF.

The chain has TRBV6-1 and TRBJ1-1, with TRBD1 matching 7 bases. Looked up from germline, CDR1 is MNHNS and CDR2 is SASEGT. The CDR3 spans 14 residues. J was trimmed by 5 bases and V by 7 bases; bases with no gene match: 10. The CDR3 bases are TGTGCCAGCACCGTCGACAGGGTAGGGACTGAAGCTTTCTTT. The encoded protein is CASTVDRVGTEAFF.

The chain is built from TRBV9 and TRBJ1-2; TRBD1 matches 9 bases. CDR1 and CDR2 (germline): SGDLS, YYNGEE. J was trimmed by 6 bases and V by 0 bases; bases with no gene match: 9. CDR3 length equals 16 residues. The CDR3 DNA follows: TGTGCCAGCAGCGTAGGCCGGGACAGGGTTGCCGATGGCTACACCTTC. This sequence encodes CASSVGRDRVADGYTF.

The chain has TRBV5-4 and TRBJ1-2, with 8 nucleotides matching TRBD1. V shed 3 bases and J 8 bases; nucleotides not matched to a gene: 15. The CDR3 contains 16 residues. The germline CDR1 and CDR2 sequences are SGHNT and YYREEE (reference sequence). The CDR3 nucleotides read TGTGCCAGCAGCTCCATAGGACAGGGAGAACGGTGGGGCTACACCTTC. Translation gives CASSSIGQGERWGYTF.